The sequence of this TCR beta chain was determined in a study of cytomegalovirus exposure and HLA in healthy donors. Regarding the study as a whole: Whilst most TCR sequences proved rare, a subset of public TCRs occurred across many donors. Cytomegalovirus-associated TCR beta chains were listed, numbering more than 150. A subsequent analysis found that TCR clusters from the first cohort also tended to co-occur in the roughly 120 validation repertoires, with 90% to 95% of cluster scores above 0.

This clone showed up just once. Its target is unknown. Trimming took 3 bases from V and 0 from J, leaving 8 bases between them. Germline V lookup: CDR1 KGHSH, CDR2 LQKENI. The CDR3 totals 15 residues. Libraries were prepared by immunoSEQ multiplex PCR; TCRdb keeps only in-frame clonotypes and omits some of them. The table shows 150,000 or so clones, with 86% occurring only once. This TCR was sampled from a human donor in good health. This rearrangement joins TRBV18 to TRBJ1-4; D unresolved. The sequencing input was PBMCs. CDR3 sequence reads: CASSPLPSTNEKLFF. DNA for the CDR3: TGTGCCAGCTCACCGCTACCCTCAACTAATGAAAAACTGTTTTTT.